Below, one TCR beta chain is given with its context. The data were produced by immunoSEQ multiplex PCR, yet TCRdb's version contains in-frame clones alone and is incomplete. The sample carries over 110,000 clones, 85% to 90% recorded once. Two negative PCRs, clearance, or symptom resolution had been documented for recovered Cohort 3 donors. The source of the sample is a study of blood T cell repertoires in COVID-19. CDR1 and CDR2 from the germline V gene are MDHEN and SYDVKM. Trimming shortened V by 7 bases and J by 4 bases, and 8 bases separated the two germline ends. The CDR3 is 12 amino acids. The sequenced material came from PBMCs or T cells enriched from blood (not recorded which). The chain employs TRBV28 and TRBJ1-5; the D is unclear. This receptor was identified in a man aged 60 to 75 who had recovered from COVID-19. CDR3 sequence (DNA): TGTGCCAGCACCTTCCTAAATCAGCCCCAGCATTTT. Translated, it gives CASTFLNQPQHF.